One sample yielded the 30 T cell receptor beta chains listed below, sequenced in a study of tumor and adjacent non-tumor tissue in lung cancer. The library came from three nested PCR rounds adapted from ARM-PCR protocols. TCRdb recomputed calls from the multiplex PCR reads with MiXCR, one row per CDR3 protein. The sample shows roughly 120,000 distinct CDR3 sequences, 75% to 90% of them seen only once. The template was RNA from unsorted bulk tissue. The material sequenced was lung tumor tissue. These TCRs come from a man aged 70-80 years with non-small cell lung cancer.

Remarks on this clonotype: The junction differs from germline at one of its ends, possibly a read error. CDR3 DNA sequence: TGTGCCATCTCTGGTCGGAGCACAGATATGCAGTATTTT. This codes for CAISGRSTDMQYF. The chain combines TRBV11-2 with TRBJ2-3; D unresolved. The CDR3 totals 13 residues. Germline assignment: CDR1 SGHAT and CDR2 FQNNGV. The full variable domain, in which reference TRBV11-2 and TRBJ2-3 provide the parts outside the CDR3, is EAGVAQSPRYKIIEKRQSVAFWCNPISGHATLYWYQQILGQGPKLLIQFQNNGVVDDSQLPKDRFSAERLKGVDSTLKIQPAKLEDSAVYLCAISGRSTDMQYFGPGTRLTVL.

For this clonotype: In this CDR3 the conserved last residue, phenylalanine or tryptophan, is missing, so a read error is likely. V is TRBV4-3 and J is TRBJ1-4, with D perhaps TRBD1 (6 bases). Per the germline V gene, CDR1 is LGHNA and CDR2 is YSLEER. CDR3 length: 14 residues. The CDR3 sequence is CANSQRGGHEKLFY. The CDR3 nucleotides are TGCGCCAACAGCCAAAGGGGGGGCCATGAAAAACTGTTTTAT.

Concerning this clonotype: At one end the junction does not follow the germline gene, possibly because of a read error. The chain carries TRBV11-2 and TRBJ2-7, with TRBD1 as a possible D gene (6 bases). CDR3 length: 14 residues. Per the germline V gene, CDR1 is SGHAT and CDR2 is FQNNGV. The CDR3 DNA follows: TGTGCCAGCAGCGGGGGCAGCATAGGCTACGAGGAGTACTTC. As protein: CASSGGSIGYEEYF.

This clonotype was seen once. The junction does not match germline at one end; this may be a read error. The genes are TRBV4-1 and TRBJ2-1; D might be TRBD2 (6 bases). The CDR3 spans 17 residues. Germline CDR1 reads MGHRA; CDR2 reads YSYEKL. In nucleotides, the CDR3 is TGTGCCAGCAGCCAGAGGGCTCCCGGGGACTCCTACAATCAGCAGTTCTTC. Its protein product is CASSQRAPGDSYNQQFF.

About this clonotype itself: The CDR3 does not end in the conserved phenylalanine or tryptophan, so this is likely a read error. This chain's CDR3 is CASSQAVISSYNSPLHY. Here the CDR3 DNA reads TGCGCCAGCAGCCAGGCCGTCATAAGCTCCTATAATTCACCCCTCCACTAT. The rearrangement joins TRBV4-1 to TRBJ1-6; D is uncertain. CDR1 and CDR2 from the germline V gene are MGHRA and YSYEKL. CDR3 size: 17 residues. Trimming took 3 bases from V and 0 from J, leaving 12 bases between them.

This clonotype was observed a handful of times. Just one base apart from a much larger clone, this may be a read error. This chain connects TRBV6-6 to TRBJ2-1; tentative D call: TRBD2 (5 bases). The CDR3 sequence is 12 residues long. Trimming shortened V by 7 bases and J by 15 bases, and 19 bases separated the two germline ends. The germline V gene encodes CDR1 MNHNY and CDR2 SVGAGI (reference sequence). CDR3 sequence reads: CASNQLDREWFF. The DNA of the CDR3 is TGTGCCAGCAACCAATTGGATAGGGAGTGGTTCTTC.

This clonotype was counted ten times or more. CDR3 protein: CASSPGYQETQYF. The CDR3 DNA follows: TGTGCCAGCAGCCCCGGGTACCAAGAGACCCAGTACTTC. The chain recombines TRBV12-3 or TRBV12-4 with TRBJ2-5; the D is unclear. Trimming cost V 6 bases and J 0 bases, with 8 bases left between them. CDR3 length: 13 amino acids.

Comment on this clonotype: An end of the junction differs from the germline gene, which may be a read error. CDR3 bases: TGTGCCTGCAGTCTGTCAGCAGGGAGGAAGACCCAGTACTTT. Its protein is CACSLSAGRKTQYF. The rearrangement joins TRBV5-6 to TRBJ2-5, with D maybe TRBD2 (6 bases). Germline CDR1 and CDR2: SGHDT and YYEEEE. The CDR3 is 14 amino acids.

On this clonotype itself: An end of the junction does not agree with germline; a read error may underlie this. This chain connects TRBV28 to TRBJ2-1; possible D gene TRBD2, 5 bases. The CDR3 runs 14 residues. Germline V gene sequence: CDR1 MDHEN, CDR2 SYDVKM. CDR3: CASDSSATDNEQFF. In nucleotides, the CDR3 is TGTGCCAGCGATAGTAGCGCGACTGACAATGAGCAATTCTTC.

Concerning this clonotype: Sequence at one end of the junction differs from germline and may be a read error. V usage is TRBV4-3 and J usage is TRBJ2-2, with TRBD2 matching 10 bases. CDR3 length equals 18 residues. Germline CDR1 LGHNA, CDR2 YSLEER. Written as DNA, the CDR3 is TGCGCCAGCGGCCAAGAAGTCCTCCTAGCGGGAGTGGGCGGCGAGCTGTTTTTT. Protein product: CASGQEVLLAGVGGELFF.

This clonotype appeared a single time. Since no conserved phenylalanine or tryptophan closes the CDR3, a read error is the likely cause. The gene calls are TRBV4-1 and TRBJ2-5, with TRBD2 matching over 8 bases. V gave up 4 bases and J gave up 0 bases; unmatched junction bases: 10. Germline CDR1 is MGHRA and CDR2 is YSYEKL. The CDR3 has 17 amino acids. CDR3 in amino acids: CASSRDHSGEDQETQYL. CDR3 nucleotide sequence: TGCGCCAGCAGCCGGGACCATAGCGGGGAAGACCAAGAGACCCAGTACCTC.

This clonotype was detected ten times or more. CDR3 DNA: TGTGCCAGCAGTTTTATGGAGGGTCGGCCGAACCAGTACTTC. Protein: CASSFMEGRPNQYF. The chain is built from TRBV28 and TRBJ2-7; a weak D match, TRBD2 (6 bases). The CDR3 totals 14 residues. Trimming shortened V by 3 bases and J by 10 bases, and 19 bases separated the two germline ends. Germline V CDR1 and CDR2: MDHEN, SYDVKM.

A note on this clonotype: At one end, the junction sequence differs from germline, possibly due to a read error. The chain has TRBV6-5 and TRBJ2-4; no clear D. The CDR3 has 14 amino acids. Germline CDR1 is MNHEY and CDR2 is SVGAGI. In DNA, the CDR3 is TGTGCCACCAGTCATGGAGCAAGCAAAAACATTCAGTATTTC. Its protein is CATSHGASKNIQYF.

This clonotype was found many times. The genes are TRBV7-9 and TRBJ1-1, with 11 bases lining up with TRBD1. From germline, CDR1 is SEHNR and CDR2 FQNEAQ (reference sequence). J gave up 5 bases and V 5 bases, and 13 bases lay outside the gene matches. This CDR3 comprises 17 residues. CDR3 in DNA: TGTGCCAGCAGCATCAACCTCGGGACAGGGGGAAGGACTGAAGCTTTCTTT. It translates to CASSINLGTGGRTEAFF. The entire variable domain, with the rest obtained from reference TRBV7-9 and TRBJ1-1, is as follows: DTGVSQNPRHKITKRGQNVTFRCDPISEHNRLYWYRQTLGQGPEFLTYFQNEAQLEKSRLLSDRFSAERPKGSFSTLEIQRTEQGDSAMYLCASSINLGTGGRTEAFFGQGTRLTVV.

This clonotype was found a few times. At one boundary the junction diverges from the germline segment, which might be a read error. The rearrangement joins TRBV11-3 to TRBJ2-7, with a possible D match to TRBD1 (5 bases). The CDR3 is 15 residues long. The germline gives CDR1 SGHNT, CDR2 YENEEA. The CDR3: CASSPMTVSVYELYF. DNA of the CDR3: TGTGCCAGCAGCCCTATGACAGTTTCCGTGTATGAGCTGTACTTC.

This clonotype occurred a few times. The chain employs TRBV14 and TRBJ2-1; the D gene is possibly TRBD1 (7 bases). Germline V gene lookup returns CDR1 SGHDN and CDR2 FVKESK. The ends were cut back, 4 bases at V and 7 bases at J, with 23 bases in the middle. This CDR3 has 17 amino acids. CDR3 nucleotides: TGTGCCAGCAGCCTCCTCTACGGACAGGCTGGAGGGAATGAGCAGTTCTTC. Translating gives CASSLLYGQAGGNEQFF.

Remarks on this clonotype: This may arise from a read error, as a much more abundant clone is one base away. The V gene is TRBV28, the J gene TRBJ2-7; D unresolved. The germline V gene encodes CDR1 MDHEN and CDR2 SYDVKM. The CDR3 has 16 residues. CDR3 nucleotide sequence: TGTGTCAGCAGTCTCCCCCGTTCCCAATCCTCCTACGAGCAGTACTTC. Amino acids: CVSSLPRSQSSYEQYF.

For this clonotype: The junction departs from the called germline gene at one end, perhaps through a read error. The rearrangement links TRBV7-9 to TRBJ1-4, with D possibly being TRBD1 (5 bases). The germline gives CDR1 SEHNR, CDR2 FQNEAQ (reference sequence). This CDR3 contains 14 residues. CDR3 sequence reads: CASSPTWGGEELFF. CDR3 sequence (DNA): TGTGCCAGCAGCCCAACATGGGGCGGTGAAGAACTGTTTTTT.

In regard to this clonotype: The junction and the germline gene differ at one end; a read error may be behind it. The rearrangement joins TRBV11-2 to TRBJ2-7; TRBD2 matches 8 bases. Germline-derived CDR1 and CDR2 are SGHAT and FQNNGV. The CDR3 totals 16 residues. DNA of the CDR3: TGTGCAAGCAGCTTGGGGGCTAGCGGGTACTCCTACGAGCAGTACTTC. Translation gives CASSLGASGYSYEQYF.

With respect to this clonotype: Given a much more abundant clone one base away, this may be a read error. A read error is likely, as this CDR3 ends without the conserved phenylalanine or tryptophan. This sequence joins TRBV5-1 and TRBJ1-1; 7 bases match TRBD1. CDR3 length: 14 residues. V trimming: 5 bases; J trimming: 1 base; junction bases outside the gene matches: 5. CDR1 and CDR2 (germline): SGHRS, YFSETQ. The CDR3 is CASREGQRNTEAFY. CDR3 bases: TGCGCCAGCAGAGAGGGACAGAGGAACACTGAAGCTTTCTAT.

This clonotype rates as medium-sized. The V call is TRBV6-5, the J call TRBJ1-2, with D possibly matching TRBD1 (5 bases). This CDR3 spans 12 amino acids. Trimming took off 8 bases at V and 4 bases at J, with 11 bases between the two ends. Germline loops: CDR1 MNHEY, CDR2 SVGAGI. The CDR3 coding sequence is TGTGCCAGCTGGGGGGGTGGCTATGGCTACACCTTC. Its translation: CASWGGGYGYTF.

As regards this clonotype: The CDR3 does not close with the conserved phenylalanine or tryptophan, likely indicating a read error. CDR3 protein: CASTRNAGFNNEQFL. The CDR3 DNA reads TGTGCCAGCACGCGTAACGCGGGTTTCAACAATGAGCAGTTCTTA. V gene TRBV6-1 combines with J gene TRBJ2-1; tentative D call: TRBD2 (5 bases). Germline CDR1 MNHNS, CDR2 SASEGT. The CDR3 runs to 15 residues. Trimming stripped 7 bases from V and 5 bases from J, with 18 bases between.

Notes on this clonotype: One junction end disagrees with the germline gene, perhaps due to a read error. V is TRBV5-6 and J is TRBJ2-5, with 7 nucleotides matching TRBD2. Germline V gene data show CDR1 as SGHDT and CDR2 as YYEEEE. The CDR3 totals 16 residues. CDR3 sequence reads: CASSLRGGTNQETRYF. CDR3 coding DNA: TGTGCCAGCAGCTTGCGAGGCGGGACTAACCAAGAGACCCGGTACTTC.

Concerning this clonotype itself: The junction shows a germline mismatch at one end, possibly a read error. This chain connects TRBV7-8 to TRBJ1-1, with 9 bases identical to TRBD1. This CDR3 spans 13 amino acids. Germline-derived CDR1 and CDR2 are SGHVS and FQNEAQ. CDR3 DNA: TGTGCCAATAGCTTAACAGGGGGCACTGAAGCTTCCTTT. Its protein product is CANSLTGGTEASF.

With respect to this clonotype: One end of the junction does not line up with germline, which may come from a read error. The rearrangement joins TRBV6-1 to TRBJ1-2; 7 bases agree with TRBD1. The CDR3 sequence is 14 residues long. Per the germline V gene, CDR1 is MNHNS and CDR2 is SASEGT. CDR3 sequence (DNA): TGTACCAGCAGTGTGGTATTGACAGGGATGGGCTACACCTTC. It yields the protein CTSSVVLTGMGYTF.

On this clonotype itself: At one boundary the junction diverges from the germline segment, which might be a read error. The rearrangement uses TRBV10-3 and TRBJ2-2, with D perhaps matching TRBD1 or TRBD2 (5 bases each). Germline V gene lookup returns CDR1 ENHRY and CDR2 SYGVKD. The CDR3 has 11 amino acids. The CDR3 DNA is TGTGTCATCAGCCAGTTGGGACGTCCTACGTTT. This sequence encodes CVISQLGRPTF.

V and J are TRBV6-5 and TRBJ1-6; 9 bases agree with TRBD1. The germline gives CDR1 MNHEY, CDR2 SVGAGI. CDR3 size: 15 residues. V shed 6 bases, J shed 10 bases, and the junction held 10 bases outside the gene matches. The CDR3 nucleotides are TGTGCCAGCAGATTTGGGGGACAGGGTTGGTCACCCCTCCACTTT. Amino acids: CASRFGGQGWSPLHF.

As for this clonotype: Relative to the germline gene, one junction end is altered; a read error may explain this. The chain employs TRBV10-3 and TRBJ2-1, with unresolved D. Germline CDR1 is ENHRY and CDR2 is SYGVKD. CDR3 length: 15 residues. The CDR3 reads CAISINKPSSDEQIF. The CDR3 DNA reads TGTGCCATCAGTATAAACAAACCTTCTTCCGATGAGCAGATCTTC.

A note on this clonotype: Relative to the germline gene, one junction end is altered; a read error may explain this. This chain links TRBV10-3 with TRBJ2-7, with TRBD1 identical over 9 bases. The CDR3 contains 17 residues. The germline V gene has CDR1 ENHRY and CDR2 SYGVKD. The chain's CDR3 is CAITEYGQGKNAYEQYF. The CDR3 bases are TGTGCCATCACTGAGTACGGACAGGGGAAAAATGCCTACGAGCAGTACTTC.

This sequence joins TRBV6-1 and TRBJ2-7; 11 bases match TRBD2. The germline V gene has CDR1 MNHNS and CDR2 SASEGT. The CDR3 has 18 amino acids. V was clipped by 2 bases and J by 7 bases; unmatched bases: 16. Here the CDR3 DNA reads TGTGCCAGCAGTGAACTAGCGGGAGGCACCTCGACGGTTGGAGAGCAGTACTTC. This codes for CASSELAGGTSTVGEQYF.